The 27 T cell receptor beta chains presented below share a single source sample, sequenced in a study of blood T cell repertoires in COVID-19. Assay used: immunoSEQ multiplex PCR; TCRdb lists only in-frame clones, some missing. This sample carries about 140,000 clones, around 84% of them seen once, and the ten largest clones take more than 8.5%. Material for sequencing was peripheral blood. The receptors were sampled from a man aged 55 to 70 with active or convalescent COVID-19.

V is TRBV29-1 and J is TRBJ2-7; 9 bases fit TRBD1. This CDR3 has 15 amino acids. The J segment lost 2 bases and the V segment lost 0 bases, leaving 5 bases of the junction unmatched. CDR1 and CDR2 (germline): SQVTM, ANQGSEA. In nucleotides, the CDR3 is TGCAGCGTTGAAGATCAGAGGGACAGGGCCTACGAGCAGTACTTC. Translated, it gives CSVEDQRDRAYEQYF.

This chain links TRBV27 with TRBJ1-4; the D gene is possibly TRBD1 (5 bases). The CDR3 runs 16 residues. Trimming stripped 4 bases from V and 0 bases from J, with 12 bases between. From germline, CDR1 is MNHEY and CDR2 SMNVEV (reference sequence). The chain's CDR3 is CASSSVPRATNEKLFF. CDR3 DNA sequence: TGTGCCAGCAGTTCGGTTCCCAGGGCAACTAATGAAAAACTGTTTTTT.

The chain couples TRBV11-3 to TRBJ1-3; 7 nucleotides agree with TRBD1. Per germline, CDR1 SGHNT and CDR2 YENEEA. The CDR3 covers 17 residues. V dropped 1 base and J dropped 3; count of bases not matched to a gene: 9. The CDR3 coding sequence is TGTGCCAGCAGCTTAGCGGGACAGATAAGAAATGGAAACACCATATATTTT. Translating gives CASSLAGQIRNGNTIYF.

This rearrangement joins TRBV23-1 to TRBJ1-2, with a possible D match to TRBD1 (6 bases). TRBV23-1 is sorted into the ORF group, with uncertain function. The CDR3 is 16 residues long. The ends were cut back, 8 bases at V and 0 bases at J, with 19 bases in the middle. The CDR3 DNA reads TGCGCCAGCCATAAGGGAGGGGGGGAAGCTAACTATGGCTACACCTTC. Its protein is CASHKGGGEANYGYTF.

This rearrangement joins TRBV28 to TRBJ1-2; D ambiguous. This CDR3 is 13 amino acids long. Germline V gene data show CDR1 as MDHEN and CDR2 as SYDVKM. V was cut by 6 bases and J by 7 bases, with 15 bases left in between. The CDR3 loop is CASSYRRGFGYTF. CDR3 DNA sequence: TGTGCCAGCAGCTACCGGAGAGGGTTTGGCTACACCTTC.

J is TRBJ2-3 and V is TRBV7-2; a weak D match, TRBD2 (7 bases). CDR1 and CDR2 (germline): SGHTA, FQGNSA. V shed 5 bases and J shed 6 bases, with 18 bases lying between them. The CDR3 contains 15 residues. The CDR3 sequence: CASSHGGHGSDTQYF. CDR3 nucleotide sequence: TGTGCCAGCAGCCACGGGGGGCATGGGTCGGATACGCAGTATTTT.

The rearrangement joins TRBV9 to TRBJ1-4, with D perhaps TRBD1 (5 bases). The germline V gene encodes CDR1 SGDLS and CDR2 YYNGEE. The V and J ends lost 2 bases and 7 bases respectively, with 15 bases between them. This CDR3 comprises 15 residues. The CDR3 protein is CASSVQGGGSEKLFF. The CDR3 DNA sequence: TGTGCCAGCAGCGTGCAGGGAGGAGGAAGTGAAAAACTGTTTTTT. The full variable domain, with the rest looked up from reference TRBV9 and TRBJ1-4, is DSGVTQTPKHLITATGQRVTLRCSPRSGDLSVYWYQQSLDQGLQFLIQYYNGEERAKGNILERFSAQQFPDLHSELNLSSLELGDSALYFCASSVQGGGSEKLFFGSGTQLSVL.

The DNA of the CDR3 is TGTGCCAGCAGCTTAGAACGGGCCTACAATGAGCAGTTCTTC. Translation gives CASSLERAYNEQFF. This sequence joins TRBV7-2 and TRBJ2-1; D gene uncertain. Trimming removed 1 base from V and 2 bases from J, with 6 bases in between. The germline V gene encodes CDR1 SGHTA and CDR2 FQGNSA. The CDR3 covers 14 residues.

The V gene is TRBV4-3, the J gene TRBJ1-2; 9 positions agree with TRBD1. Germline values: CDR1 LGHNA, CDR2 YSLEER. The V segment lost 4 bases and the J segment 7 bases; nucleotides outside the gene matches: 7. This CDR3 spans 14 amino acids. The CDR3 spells CASSPDRGLSGYTF. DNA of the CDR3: TGCGCCAGCAGCCCGGACAGGGGATTAAGTGGCTACACCTTC.

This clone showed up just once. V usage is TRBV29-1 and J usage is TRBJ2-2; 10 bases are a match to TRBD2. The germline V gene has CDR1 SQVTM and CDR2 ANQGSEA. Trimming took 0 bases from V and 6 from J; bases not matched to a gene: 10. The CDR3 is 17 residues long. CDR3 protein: CSVEDGGAGGLSGELFF. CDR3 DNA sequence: TGCAGCGTTGAAGATGGGGGAGCGGGAGGGCTTTCCGGGGAGCTGTTTTTT.

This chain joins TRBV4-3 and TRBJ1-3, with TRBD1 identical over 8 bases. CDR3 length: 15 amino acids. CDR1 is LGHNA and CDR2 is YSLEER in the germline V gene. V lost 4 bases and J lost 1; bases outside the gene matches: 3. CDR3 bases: TGCGCCAGCAGCCTCCGACAGGGGTCTGGAAACACCATATATTTT. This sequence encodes CASSLRQGSGNTIYF.

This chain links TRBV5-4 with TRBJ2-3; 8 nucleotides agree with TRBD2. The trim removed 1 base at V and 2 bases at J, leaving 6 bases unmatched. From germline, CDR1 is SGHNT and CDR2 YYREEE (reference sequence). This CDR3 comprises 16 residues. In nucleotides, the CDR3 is TGTGCCAGCAGCTTGCCTACTAGCGGCACCACAGATACGCAGTATTTT. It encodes CASSLPTSGTTDTQYF.

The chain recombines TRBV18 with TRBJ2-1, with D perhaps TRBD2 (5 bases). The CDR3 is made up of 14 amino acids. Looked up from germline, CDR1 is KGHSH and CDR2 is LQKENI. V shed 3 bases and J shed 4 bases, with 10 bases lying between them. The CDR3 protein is CASSPQRGYNEQFF. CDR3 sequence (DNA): TGTGCCAGCTCACCCCAACGGGGTTACAATGAGCAGTTCTTC.

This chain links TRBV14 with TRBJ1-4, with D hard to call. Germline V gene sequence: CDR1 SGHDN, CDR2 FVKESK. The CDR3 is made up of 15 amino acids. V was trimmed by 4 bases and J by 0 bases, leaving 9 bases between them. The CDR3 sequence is CASSPRVATNEKLFF. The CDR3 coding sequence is TGTGCCAGCAGCCCTCGTGTTGCAACTAATGAAAAACTGTTTTTT.

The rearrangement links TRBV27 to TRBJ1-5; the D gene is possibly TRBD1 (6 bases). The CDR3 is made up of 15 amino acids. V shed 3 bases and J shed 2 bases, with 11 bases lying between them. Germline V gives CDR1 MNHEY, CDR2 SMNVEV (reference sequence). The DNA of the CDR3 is TGTGCCAGCAGTTTTGTTCCAGGGGGCAATCAGCCCCAGCATTTT. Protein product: CASSFVPGGNQPQHF.

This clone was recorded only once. CDR3 DNA: TGTGCCAGCAGACATTCGGGGGTATGGCAGACCCAGTACTTC. The encoded protein is CASRHSGVWQTQYF. V is TRBV5-5 and J is TRBJ2-5; D perhaps matches TRBD2 (6 bases). The CDR3 runs 14 residues. Deletions cut 5 bases from V and 6 bases from J, with 17 bases between. The germline V gene encodes CDR1 SGHKS and CDR2 YYEKEE (reference sequence).

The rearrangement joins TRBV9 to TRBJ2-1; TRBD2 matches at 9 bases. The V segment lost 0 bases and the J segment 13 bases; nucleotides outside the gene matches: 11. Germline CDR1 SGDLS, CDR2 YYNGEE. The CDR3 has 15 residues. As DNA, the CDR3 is TGTGCCAGCAGCGTAGAAGGTAGCGGGGGAGGCTATCAGTTCTTC. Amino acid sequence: CASSVEGSGGGYQFF.

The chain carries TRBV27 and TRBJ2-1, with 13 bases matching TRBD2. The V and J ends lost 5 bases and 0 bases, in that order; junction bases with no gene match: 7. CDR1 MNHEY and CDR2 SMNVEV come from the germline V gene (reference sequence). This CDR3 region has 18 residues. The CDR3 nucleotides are TGTGCCAGCAGTATCCGGACTAGCGGGAGATTCTCCTACAATGAGCAGTTCTTC. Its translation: CASSIRTSGRFSYNEQFF.

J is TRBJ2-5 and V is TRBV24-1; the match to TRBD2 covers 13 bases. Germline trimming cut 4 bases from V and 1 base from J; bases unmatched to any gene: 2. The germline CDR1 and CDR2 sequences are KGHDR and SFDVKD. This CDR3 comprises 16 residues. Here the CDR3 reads CATSEWTSGGQETQYF. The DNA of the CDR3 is TGTGCCACCAGTGAATGGACTAGCGGGGGCCAAGAGACCCAGTACTTC.

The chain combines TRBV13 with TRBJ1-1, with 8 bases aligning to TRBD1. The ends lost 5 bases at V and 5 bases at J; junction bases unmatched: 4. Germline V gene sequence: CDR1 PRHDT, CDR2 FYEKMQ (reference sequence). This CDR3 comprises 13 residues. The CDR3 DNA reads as TGTGCCAGCAGCAAACGGACAGGGACTGAAGCTTTCTTT. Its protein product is CASSKRTGTEAFF.

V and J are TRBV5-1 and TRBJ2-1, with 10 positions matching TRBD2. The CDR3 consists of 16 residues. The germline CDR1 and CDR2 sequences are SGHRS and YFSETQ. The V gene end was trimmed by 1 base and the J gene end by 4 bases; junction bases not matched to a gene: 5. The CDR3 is CASSLLAGENYNEQFF. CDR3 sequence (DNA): TGCGCCAGCAGCTTGCTAGCGGGAGAGAATTACAATGAGCAGTTCTTC.

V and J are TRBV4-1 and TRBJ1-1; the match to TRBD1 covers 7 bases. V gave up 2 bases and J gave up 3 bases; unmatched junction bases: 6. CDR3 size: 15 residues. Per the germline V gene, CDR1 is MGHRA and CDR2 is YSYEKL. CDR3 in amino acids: CASSQPRTGYTEAFF. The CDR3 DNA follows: TGCGCCAGCAGCCAACCCCGGACAGGCTACACTGAAGCTTTCTTT.

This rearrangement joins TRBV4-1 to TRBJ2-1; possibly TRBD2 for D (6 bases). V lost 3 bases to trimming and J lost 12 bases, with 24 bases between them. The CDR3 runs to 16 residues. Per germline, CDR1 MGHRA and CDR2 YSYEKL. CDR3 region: CASSQEERVRGEAQFF. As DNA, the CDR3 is TGCGCCAGCAGCCAGGAGGAAAGGGTGCGCGGGGAGGCGCAGTTCTTC.

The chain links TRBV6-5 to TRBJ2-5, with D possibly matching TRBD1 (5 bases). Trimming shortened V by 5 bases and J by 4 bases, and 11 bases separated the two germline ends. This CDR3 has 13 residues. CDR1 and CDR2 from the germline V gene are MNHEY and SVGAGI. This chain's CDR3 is CASSNRLGETQYF. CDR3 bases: TGTGCCAGCAGTAACAGGCTTGGAGAGACCCAGTACTTC.

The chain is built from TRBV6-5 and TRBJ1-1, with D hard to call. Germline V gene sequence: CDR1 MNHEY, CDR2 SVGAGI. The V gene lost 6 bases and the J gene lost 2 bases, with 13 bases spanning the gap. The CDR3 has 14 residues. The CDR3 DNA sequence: TGTGCCAGCAGCCGTTACAACAAAAACACTGAAGCTTTCTTT. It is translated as CASSRYNKNTEAFF.

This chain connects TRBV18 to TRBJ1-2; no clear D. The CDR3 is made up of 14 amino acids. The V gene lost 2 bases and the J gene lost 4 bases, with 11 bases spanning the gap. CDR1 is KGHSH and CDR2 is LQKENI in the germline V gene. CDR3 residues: CASSPGETSYGYTF. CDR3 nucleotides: TGTGCCAGCTCACCAGGGGAGACAAGCTATGGCTACACCTTC.

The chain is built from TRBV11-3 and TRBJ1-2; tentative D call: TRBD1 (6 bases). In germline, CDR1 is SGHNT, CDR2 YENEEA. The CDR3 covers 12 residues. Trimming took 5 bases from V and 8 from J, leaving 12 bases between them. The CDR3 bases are TGTGCCAGCAGCCGTGTAGGGGGAGGCTACACCTTC. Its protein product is CASSRVGGGYTF.